The clone carrying this TCR beta chain was detected only once. The CDR3 runs to 12 residues. V gave up 4 bases and J gave up 11 bases; unmatched junction bases: 7. From germline, CDR1 is SGHDT and CDR2 YYEEEE. This record comes from a study of blood T cell repertoires in COVID-19. For the study at large: Both acute and convalescent COVID-19 samples were obtained from the United States, Italy and Spain. PBMCs, B-cell-depleted T cells, or T cells were the source of the cDNA or gDNA that made up the material.

Per the study methods: The authors estimated nucleated cell counts from reference gene primer amplification. Some clones are missing from TCRdb's copy, which holds only in-frame ones; the method was immunoSEQ multiplex PCR. Clone size and the V and J calls come from that table; the DNA yielded D and trimming. The sample comprises more than 130,000 clones, 88% of which are singletons, and approximately 10% rests with the top ten. Sequencing used peripheral blood. The clonotype originates from a man over 45 with active or convalescent COVID-19. This chain joins TRBV5-6 and TRBJ2-3, with 7 positions matching TRBD1. CDR3 bases: TGTGCCAGCAGCCCCGGACAGGTTCGGCAGTATTTT. It specifies CASSPGQVRQYF.